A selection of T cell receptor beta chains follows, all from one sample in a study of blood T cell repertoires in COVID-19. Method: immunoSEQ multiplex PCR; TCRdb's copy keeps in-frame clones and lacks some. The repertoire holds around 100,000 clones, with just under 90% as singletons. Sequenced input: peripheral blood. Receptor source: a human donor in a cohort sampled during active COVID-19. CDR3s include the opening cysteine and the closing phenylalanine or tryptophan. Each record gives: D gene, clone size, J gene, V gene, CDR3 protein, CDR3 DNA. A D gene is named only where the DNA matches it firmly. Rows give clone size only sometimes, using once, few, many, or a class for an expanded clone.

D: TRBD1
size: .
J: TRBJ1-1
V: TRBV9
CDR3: CASSVGQQGVEAFF
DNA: TGTGCCAGCAGCGTAGGGCAACAGGGGGTTGAAGCTTTCTTT

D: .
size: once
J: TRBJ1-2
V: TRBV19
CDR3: CASSPLLASGYGYTF
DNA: TGTGCCAGTAGCCCGCTTTTGGCCTCAGGGTATGGCTACACCTTC

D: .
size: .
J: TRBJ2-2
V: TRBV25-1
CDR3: CASSVLSSTATGELFF
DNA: TGTGCCAGCAGTGTCCTAAGTTCGACAGCCACCGGGGAGCTGTTTTTT

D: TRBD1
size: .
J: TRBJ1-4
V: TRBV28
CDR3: CASSLTGGGEKLFF
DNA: TGTGCCAGCAGTTTGACAGGGGGCGGTGAAAAACTGTTTTTT

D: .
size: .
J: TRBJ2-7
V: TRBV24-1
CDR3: CATSDPGHYEQYF
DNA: TGTGCCACCAGTGACCCGGGACACTACGAGCAGTACTTC

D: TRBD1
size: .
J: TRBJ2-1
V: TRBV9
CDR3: CASSGRDRVTTTYNEQFF
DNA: TGTGCCAGCAGCGGCCGGGACAGGGTTACTACCACCTACAATGAGCAGTTCTTC

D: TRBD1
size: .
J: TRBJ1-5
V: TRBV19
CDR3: CASSEGAGQPQHF
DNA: TGTGCCAGTAGTGAGGGGGCCGGTCAGCCCCAGCATTTT

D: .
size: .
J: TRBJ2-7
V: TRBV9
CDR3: CASSVAGERAQYF
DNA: TGTGCCAGCAGCGTAGCGGGGGAACGCGCGCAGTACTTC

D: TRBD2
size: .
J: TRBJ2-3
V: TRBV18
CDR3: CASSSRLAGVADTQYF
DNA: TGTGCCAGCTCATCCAGACTAGCGGGAGTGGCAGATACGCAGTATTTT

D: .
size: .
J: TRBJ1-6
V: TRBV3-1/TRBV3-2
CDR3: CASSQGAGSPLHF
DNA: TGTGCCAGCAGCCAGGGGGCTGGTTCACCCCTCCACTTT

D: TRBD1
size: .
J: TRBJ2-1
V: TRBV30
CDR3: CAWSRGQTSNEQFF
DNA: TGTGCCTGGAGTCGGGGACAGACTTCCAATGAGCAGTTCTTC